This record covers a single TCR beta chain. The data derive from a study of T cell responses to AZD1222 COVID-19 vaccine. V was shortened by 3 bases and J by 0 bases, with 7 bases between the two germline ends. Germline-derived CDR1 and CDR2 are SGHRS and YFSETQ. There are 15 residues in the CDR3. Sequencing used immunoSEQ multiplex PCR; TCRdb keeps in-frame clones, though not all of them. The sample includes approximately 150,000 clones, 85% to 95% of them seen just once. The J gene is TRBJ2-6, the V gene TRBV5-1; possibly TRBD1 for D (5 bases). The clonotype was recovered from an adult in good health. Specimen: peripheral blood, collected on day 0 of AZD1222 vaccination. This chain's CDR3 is CASSSQGSGANVLTF. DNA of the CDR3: TGCGCCAGCAGCTCCCAGGGCTCTGGGGCCAACGTCCTGACTTTC.